This T cell receptor (beta chain) was recovered during a study of T cell changes during pregnancy in multiple sclerosis. Method: immunoSEQ multiplex PCR; TCRdb's copy keeps in-frame clones and lacks some. The table has about 25,000 clones, roughly 86% seen once; the top ten hold more than 10%. The CDR3 spans 15 residues. With 3 bases clipped from V and 5 bases from J, the junction kept 4 bases outside the gene matches. Germline V lookup: CDR1 LNHNV, CDR2 YYDKDF (reference sequence). The rearrangement uses TRBV15 and TRBJ2-2; TRBD1 aligns across 9 bases. This TCR was recovered from a female donor in good health, enrolled as a control in a pregnancy study. Sequencing used CD8+ T cells from peripheral blood mononuclear cells, obtained in the first trimester of pregnancy. This CDR3 reads CATSRDRGSTGELFF. CDR3 nucleotide sequence: TGTGCCACCAGCAGGGACAGGGGTTCAACCGGGGAGCTGTTTTTT.